The rows below give T cell receptor beta chains drawn from one sample of a study of CD8 T cell repertoires and HIV-1 epitope variants. These receptors have no identified antigens. The data were produced by immunoSEQ multiplex PCR, yet TCRdb's version contains in-frame clones alone and is incomplete. Of about 7,000 clones in the sample, 60% to 75% are singletons; the top ten hold roughly 41%. Sequenced input: cultured CD8+ T cells derived from PBMCs. These receptors originate from a male donor with HIV. Both conserved end residues are part of each CDR3. Each record gives: V gene, CDR3 protein.

TRBV6-5 | CASTPLTGGGGYTF
TRBV27 | CASSSLAGGLSYEQYF
TRBV28 | CASSFLPGSGYTF
TRBV10-1 | CASSEGIGTDNPTIPQETQYF
TRBV9 | CASSIRNTGELFF
TRBV5-1 | CASSFQGHNEQFF
TRBV28 | CASSFGDTQETQYF
TRBV5-5 | CASSPGQMNYEQYF
TRBV11-3 | CASSSGGNTEAFF
TRBV5-6 | CASSLEGVGADTQYF
TRBV6-1 | CASDQELGNTIYF
TRBV7-8 | CASGTGNGYTF
TRBV19 | CASSHGTGGTDTQYF
TRBV28 | CASRSRLAALNEQFF
TRBV19 | CASSIRGRDYEQYF
TRBV7-2 | CASSSYRGLLVRGYTF
TRBV7-9 | CASSSPGTGVISTEAFF
TRBV7-9 | CASSLLQMGEQYF
TRBV9 | CASSVEGSYEQYF
TRBV7-9 | CASSPRLATYEQYF
TRBV20-1 | CRGRENTEAFF
TRBV27 | CASSLKGYPTGTYGYTF
TRBV4-2 | CASSQVPGEQYF
TRBV7-3 | CASSSGTSGTDTQYF